Detailed here is one T cell receptor beta chain. Its specificity is unknown. The CDR3 totals 16 residues. V lost 1 base to trimming and J lost 8 bases, with 21 bases between them. Germline lookup yields CDR1 SGHNT and CDR2 YYREEE (reference sequence). Sequencing was performed with immunoSEQ multiplex PCR; in TCRdb, only in-frame clones are kept and a portion is missing. The sample carries roughly 25,000 clones, roughly 94% recorded once. The data belong to a study of chemoradiotherapy in HPV16-positive cancers. Study-wide results and caveats: Functional assays defining HPV-specific T cells used only two HPV16-positive patients. Candidate HPV-specific clones and E7-related TCR motifs grew in tumor during treatment.

Sampling was done from a patient who underwent chemoradiotherapy. The rearrangement joins TRBV5-4 to TRBJ1-2; a weak D match, TRBD1 (6 bases). The TCR sequence derives from a human donor with HPV-associated anogenital cancer. The CDR3 DNA reads as TGTGCCAGCAGCTTGACGATAAAGGCGGGCAGGGGCGGCTACACCTTC. The encoded protein is CASSLTIKAGRGGYTF.